This T cell receptor (beta chain) comes out of a study of blood T cell repertoires in COVID-19. The CDR3 is made up of 11 amino acids. Germline CDR1 reads DFQATT; CDR2 reads SNEGSKA (reference sequence). The germline V and J ends were trimmed by 6 bases and 4 bases, with 9 bases remaining between them. Original processing notes: From reference gene primer amplification, estimates of nucleated cell counts were derived. The method was immunoSEQ multiplex PCR; TCRdb's version includes in-frame clones alone and lacks a portion of them. That table is the source of V, J and clone size, and D and trimming were worked out from the DNA. The sample holds around 250,000 clones, 75% to 90% seen once.

The TCR was taken from a woman aged 40 to 50 who had recovered from COVID-19. The sample taken for sequencing was peripheral blood. The chain is built from TRBV20-1 and TRBJ2-5; D perhaps matches TRBD1 (6 bases). CDR3 sequence: CSARGGETQYF. CDR3 coding DNA: TGCAGTGCCCGAGGGGGAGAGACCCAGTACTTC.